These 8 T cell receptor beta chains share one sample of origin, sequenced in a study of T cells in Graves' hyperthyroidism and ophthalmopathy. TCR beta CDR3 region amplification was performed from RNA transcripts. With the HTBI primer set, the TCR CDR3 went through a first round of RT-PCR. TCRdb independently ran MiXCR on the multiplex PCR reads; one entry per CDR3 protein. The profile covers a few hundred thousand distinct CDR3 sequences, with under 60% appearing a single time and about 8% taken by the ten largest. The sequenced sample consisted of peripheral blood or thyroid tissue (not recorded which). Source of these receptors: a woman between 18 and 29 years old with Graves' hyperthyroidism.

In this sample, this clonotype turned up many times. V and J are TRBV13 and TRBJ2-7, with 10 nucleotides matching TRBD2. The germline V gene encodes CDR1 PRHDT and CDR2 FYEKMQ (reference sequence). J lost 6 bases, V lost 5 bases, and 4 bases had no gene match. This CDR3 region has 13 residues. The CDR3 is CASSRGLAIEQYF. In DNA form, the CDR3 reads TGTGCCAGCAGCAGGGGACTAGCGATCGAGCAGTACTTC.

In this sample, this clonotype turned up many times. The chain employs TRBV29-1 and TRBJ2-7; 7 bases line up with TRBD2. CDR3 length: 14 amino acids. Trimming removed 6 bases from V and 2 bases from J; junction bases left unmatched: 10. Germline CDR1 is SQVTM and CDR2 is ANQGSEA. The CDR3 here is CSVDGDGGTYEQYF. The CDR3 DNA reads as TGCAGCGTGGATGGTGACGGGGGGACCTACGAGCAGTACTTC.

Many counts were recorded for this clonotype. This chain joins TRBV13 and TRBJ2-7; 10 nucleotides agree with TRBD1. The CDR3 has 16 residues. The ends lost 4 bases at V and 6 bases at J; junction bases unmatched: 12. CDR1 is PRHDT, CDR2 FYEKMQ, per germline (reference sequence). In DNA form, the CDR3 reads TGTGCCAGCAGCTCCGCCTGGGGACAGGGGTCAAGCGAGCAGTACTTC. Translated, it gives CASSSAWGQGSSEQYF.

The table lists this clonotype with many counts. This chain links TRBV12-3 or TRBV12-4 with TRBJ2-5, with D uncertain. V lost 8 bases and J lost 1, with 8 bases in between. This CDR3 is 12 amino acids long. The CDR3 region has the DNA TGTGCCAGCGAACGGATCCAAGAGACCCAGTACTTC. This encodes CASERIQETQYF.

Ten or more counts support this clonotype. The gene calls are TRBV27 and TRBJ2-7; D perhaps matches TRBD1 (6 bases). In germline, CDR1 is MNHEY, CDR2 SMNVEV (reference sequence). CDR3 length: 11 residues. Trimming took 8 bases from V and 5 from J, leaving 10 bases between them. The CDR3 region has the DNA TGTGCCAGCGTTACAGGGAACGAGCAGTACTTC. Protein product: CASVTGNEQYF.

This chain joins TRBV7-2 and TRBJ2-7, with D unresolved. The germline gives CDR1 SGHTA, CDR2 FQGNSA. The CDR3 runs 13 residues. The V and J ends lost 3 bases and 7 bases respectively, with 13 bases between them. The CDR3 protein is CASSFRTAAEQYF. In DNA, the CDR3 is TGTGCCAGCAGCTTCAGAACGGCCGCGGAGCAGTACTTC.

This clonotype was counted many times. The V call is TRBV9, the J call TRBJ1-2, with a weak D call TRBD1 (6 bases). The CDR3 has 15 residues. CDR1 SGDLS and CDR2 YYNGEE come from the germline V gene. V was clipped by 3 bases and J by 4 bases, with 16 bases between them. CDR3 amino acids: CASSGDRGLPYGYTF. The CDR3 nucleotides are TGTGCCAGCAGCGGCGACCGGGGGCTCCCCTATGGCTACACCTTC.

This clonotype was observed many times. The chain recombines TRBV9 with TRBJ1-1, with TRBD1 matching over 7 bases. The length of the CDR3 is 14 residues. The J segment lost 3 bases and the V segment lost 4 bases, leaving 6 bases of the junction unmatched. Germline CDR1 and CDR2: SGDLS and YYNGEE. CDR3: CASSTRQGDTEAFF. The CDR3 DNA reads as TGTGCCAGCAGCACTCGACAGGGCGACACTGAAGCTTTCTTT.